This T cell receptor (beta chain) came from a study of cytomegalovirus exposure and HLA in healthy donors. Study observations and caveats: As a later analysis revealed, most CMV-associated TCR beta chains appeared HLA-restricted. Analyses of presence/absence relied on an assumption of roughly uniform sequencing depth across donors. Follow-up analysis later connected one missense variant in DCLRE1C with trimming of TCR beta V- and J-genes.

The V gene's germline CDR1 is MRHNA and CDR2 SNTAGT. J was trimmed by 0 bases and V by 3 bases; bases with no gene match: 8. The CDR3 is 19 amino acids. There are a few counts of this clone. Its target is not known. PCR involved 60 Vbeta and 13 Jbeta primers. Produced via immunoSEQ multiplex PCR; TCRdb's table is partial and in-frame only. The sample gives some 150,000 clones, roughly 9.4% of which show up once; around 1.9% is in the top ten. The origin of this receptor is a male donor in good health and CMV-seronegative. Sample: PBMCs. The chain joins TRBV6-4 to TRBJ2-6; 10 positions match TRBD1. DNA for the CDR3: TGTGCCAGCAGTGAGCCTAGGACAGGGGGACACTCTGGGGCCAACGTCCTGACTTTC. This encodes CASSEPRTGGHSGANVLTF.